This T cell receptor (beta chain) was identified in a study of cytomegalovirus exposure and HLA in healthy donors. V was clipped by 3 bases and J by 4 bases; unmatched bases: 5. This CDR3 contains 16 residues. The germline gives CDR1 SGHNT, CDR2 YYREEE (reference sequence). Primers for the PCR totalled 60 Vbeta and 13 Jbeta. The repertoire was sequenced with immunoSEQ multiplex PCR; TCRdb's copy has only in-frame clones and lacks some. The table shows around 160,000 clones, with approximately 73% occurring only once. The chain couples TRBV5-4 to TRBJ2-1; 12 bases map to TRBD2. Sequences were obtained from PBMCs. The origin of this receptor is a man aged 45-65 years in good health and CMV-seronegative. The CDR3 protein is CASSWKLAGGYNEQFF. For the CDR3, the DNA is TGTGCCAGCAGCTGGAAACTAGCGGGGGGATACAATGAGCAGTTCTTC.